This TCR beta chain was obtained from a study of cytomegalovirus exposure and HLA in healthy donors. Notes on this clone: The antigen remains undetermined.

Study-level points and caveats: Several of the most significant clusters appeared, in a later analysis, to be linked to common viral pathogens. Another analysis was done later, and it associated around 15,000 TCR beta sequences with HLA alleles at 0.05 false discovery rate.

The PCR ran on 60 Vbeta and 13 Jbeta primers. Assay used: immunoSEQ multiplex PCR; TCRdb lists only in-frame clones, some missing. The sample lists 130,000 to 150,000 clones, 75% to 90% occurring once. V lost 8 bases and J lost 5; bases outside the gene matches: 13. Germline assignment: CDR1 SNHLY and CDR2 FYNNEI. The CDR3 loop spans 16 amino acids. The rearrangement links TRBV2 to TRBJ2-5, with 11 nucleotides matching TRBD2. This sequence was found in a woman aged 25 to 45 in good health and CMV-seronegative. Sequencing was done on a sample of PBMCs. The CDR3 region is CASAFSGGVWGETQYF. The CDR3 coding sequence is TGTGCCAGCGCCTTTAGCGGGGGGGTCTGGGGGGAGACCCAGTACTTC.